The source of this TCR beta chain is a study of blood T cell repertoires in COVID-19. Study-level information: T cells, B-cell-depleted T cells, or PBMCs supplied cDNA or gDNA.

Germline CDR1 is GTSNPN and CDR2 is SVGIG (reference sequence). The length of the CDR3 is 15 residues. V lost 0 bases to trimming and J lost 6 bases; unmatched junction nucleotides: 9. Measured with immunoSEQ multiplex PCR; TCRdb has only the in-frame clones, and not every one. The sample shows 53,000 or so clones, about 81% of them seen only once. The clonotype comes from a man aged 65 to 79 with active COVID-19. The sequenced material came from peripheral blood. V and J are TRBV30 and TRBJ2-7, with TRBD1 matching over 9 bases. The CDR3 DNA reads as TGTGCCTGGAGTGTCTTAGGGACAGGGACGGGCGAGCAGTACTTC. Its protein product is CAWSVLGTGTGEQYF.